This T cell receptor (beta chain) was recorded in a study of graft-versus-host responses after intestinal transplantation. With V trimmed by 3 bases and J by 7 bases, 4 bases remained unmatched. Germline V CDR1 and CDR2: KGHSH, LQKENI. CDR3 size: 15 residues. The repertoire was sequenced with immunoSEQ multiplex PCR; TCRdb's copy has only in-frame clones and lacks some. The data show tens of thousands of clones, 91% seen once. Worth noting for this clone: Its antigen remains unidentified.

The material sequenced was unstimulated CD4+ T cells sorted from spleen or lymph node cells, taken before intestinal transplant. This TCR derives from a human donor who received an intestinal transplant. The rearrangement links TRBV18 to TRBJ2-3, with 13 bases fitting TRBD2. The CDR3 nucleotides are TGTGCCAGCTCACCGACTAGCGGGGGGCAGAATACGCAGTATTTT. Translation: CASSPTSGGQNTQYF. The full variable domain, in which reference TRBV18 and TRBJ2-3 provide the parts outside the CDR3, is NAGVMQNPRHLVRRRGQEARLRCSPMKGHSHVYWYRQLPEEGLKFMVYLQKENIIDESGMPKERFSAEFPKEGPSILRIQQVVRGDSAAYFCASSPTSGGQNTQYFGPGTRLTVL.